This entry features one T cell receptor beta chain sequence. The antigen is unknown. The CDR3 totals 14 residues. CDR1 LNHDA and CDR2 SQIVND come from the germline V gene (reference sequence). V was trimmed by 2 bases and J by 4 bases, leaving 9 bases between them. The source of the sample is a study of T cell responses to AZD1222 COVID-19 vaccine. Study-wide background: Pooling of second doses given at about 4 or about 12 weeks was done.

Study-level findings and limits: Repertoire sampling happened only post peak T cell response. White British donors predominated, females outnumbered males, and clonal diversity was possibly underestimated. Nearly half of spike-specific TCRs reportedly target unmutated variant regions.

Profiling relied on immunoSEQ multiplex PCR, and the TCRdb table lists in-frame clones only, not all of them. The repertoire includes some 160,000 clones, approximately 91% of them detected once, and less than 6.5% sits in the top ten. The sequence was obtained from an adult in good health. This material consisted of peripheral blood, taken on day 0 of AZD1222 vaccination. The genes are TRBV19 and TRBJ1-5; no firm D call. The CDR3 coding sequence is TGTGCCAGTAGTATAAGGTTGGGAAATCAGCCCCAGCATTTT. Protein sequence: CASSIRLGNQPQHF. The full variable domain, rest sourced from reference TRBV19 and TRBJ1-5, is DGGITQSPKYLFRKEGQNVTLSCEQNLNHDAMYWYRQDPGQGLRLIYYSQIVNDFQKGDIAEGYSVSREKKESFPLTVTSAQKNPTAFYLCASSIRLGNQPQHFGDGTRLSIL.